One sample yielded the 25 T cell receptor beta chains listed below, sequenced in a study of radiotherapy plus CTLA-4 blockade in lung cancer. Produced via immunoSEQ multiplex PCR; TCRdb's table is partial and in-frame only. The sample comprises tens of thousands of clones, 60% to 85% of which are singletons, and roughly 14% rests with the top ten. Source: peripheral blood, taken from a patient treated with radiotherapy plus ipilimumab. The receptors originated from a human donor with non-small cell lung cancer that progressed on radiotherapy plus ipilimumab.

The chain couples TRBV11-2 to TRBJ2-2; D gene uncertain. Germline loops: CDR1 SGHAT, CDR2 FQNNGV. The CDR3 is 13 amino acids. The V gene lost 2 bases and the J gene lost 6 bases, with 7 bases spanning the gap. The CDR3 nucleotides are TGTGCCAGCAGCTTATTAGGCTCCGGGGAGCTGTTTTTT. Protein: CASSLLGSGELFF.

The chain carries TRBV10-3 and TRBJ1-2; a weak D match, TRBD1 (5 bases). V was pared by 2 bases and J by 0 bases, with 19 bases between. The CDR3 runs 18 residues. Germline V gene sequence: CDR1 ENHRY, CDR2 SYGVKD. CDR3: CAISEPHRDGFSNYGYTF. Here the CDR3 DNA reads TGTGCCATCAGTGAGCCTCACCGGGACGGGTTTTCTAACTATGGCTACACCTTC.

V gene TRBV6-5 combines with J gene TRBJ2-1; D might be TRBD1 (6 bases). The CDR3 length is 13 residues. CDR1 MNHEY and CDR2 SVGAGI come from the germline V gene. The V end lost 2 bases, the J end lost 8 bases, and 10 bases lay between the germline ends. This CDR3 is CASSYGAGDEQFF. CDR3 sequence (DNA): TGTGCCAGCAGTTACGGGGCAGGGGATGAGCAGTTCTTC.

The CDR3 region has the DNA TGTGCCCGGGGGGAGAACACTGAAGCTTTCTTT. This codes for CARGENTEAFF. The chain combines TRBV30 with TRBJ1-1, with a possible D match to TRBD1 (5 bases). Trimming pared 8 bases from V and 1 base from J, leaving 8 bases between. Germline V gene lookup returns CDR1 GTSNPN and CDR2 SVGIG (reference sequence). The CDR3 extends over 11 amino acids. Full variable domain (rest looked up from reference TRBV30 and TRBJ1-1): SQTIHQWPATLVQPVGSPLSLECTVEGTSNPNLYWYRQAAGRGLQLLFYSVGIGQISSEVPQNLSASRPQDRQFILSSKKLLLSDSGFYLCARGENTEAFFGQGTRLTVV.

This chain connects TRBV7-9 to TRBJ1-4; TRBD1 matches at 11 bases. The CDR3 spans 17 residues. Germline V lookup: CDR1 SEHNR, CDR2 FQNEAQ (reference sequence). V was pared by 9 bases and J by 1 base, with 10 bases of the junction left unmatched. CDR3 in DNA: TGTGCCAGTGCTCTGGACAGGGGGCCTCTAACTAATGAAAAACTGTTTTTT. Protein sequence: CASALDRGPLTNEKLFF.

The CDR3 here is CASRRQGRNTEAFF. The CDR3 DNA reads as TGTGCCAGCAGACGACAGGGGCGGAACACTGAAGCTTTCTTT. The J gene is TRBJ1-1, the V gene TRBV27; 8 nucleotides line up with TRBD1. Germline assignment: CDR1 MNHEY and CDR2 SMNVEV (reference sequence). This CDR3 has 14 amino acids. With V trimmed by 6 bases and J by 1 base, 4 bases remained unmatched.

V is TRBV5-1 and J is TRBJ1-5; D might be TRBD1 (5 bases). This CDR3 has 15 amino acids. CDR1 and CDR2 from the germline V gene are SGHRS and YFSETQ. The V and J ends lost 3 bases and 7 bases respectively, with 17 bases between them. The chain's CDR3 is CASSSDGDSGQPQHF. The CDR3 bases are TGCGCCAGCAGCTCGGACGGGGACTCGGGCCAGCCCCAGCATTTT. The variable domain in full, with the rest retrieved from reference TRBV5-1 and TRBJ1-5, is KAGVTQTPRYLIKTRGQQVTLSCSPISGHRSVSWYQQTPGQGLQFLFEYFSETQRNKGNFPGRFSGRQFSNSRSEMNVSTLELGDSALYLCASSSDGDSGQPQHFGDGTRLSIL.

This rearrangement joins TRBV6-5 to TRBJ1-5, with D maybe TRBD1 (6 bases). V gave up 9 bases and J gave up 1 base, with 13 bases separating them. The CDR3 has 14 amino acids. Germline loops: CDR1 MNHEY, CDR2 SVGAGI. The CDR3 protein is CASVQGVSNQPQHF. The CDR3 DNA reads as TGTGCCAGTGTACAGGGAGTGAGCAATCAGCCCCAGCATTTT.

The genes are TRBV29-1 and TRBJ2-3; TRBD2 matches at 16 bases. J gave up 0 bases and V 6 bases, and 9 bases lay outside the gene matches. Germline V lookup: CDR1 SQVTM, CDR2 ANQGSEA. The CDR3 loop spans 18 amino acids. CDR3 sequence (DNA): TGCAGCGTCAAACCGGGACTAGCGGGAGGGCCGAGCACAGATACGCAGTATTTT. It translates to CSVKPGLAGGPSTDTQYF.

This chain connects TRBV9 to TRBJ2-3; tentatively, D is TRBD1 (6 bases). CDR1 SGDLS and CDR2 YYNGEE come from the germline V gene. Trimming took off 3 bases at V and 6 bases at J, with 14 bases between the two ends. The CDR3 spans 14 residues. CDR3 region: CASSAGTPADTQYF. As DNA, the CDR3 is TGTGCCAGCAGCGCGGGGACACCCGCGGATACGCAGTATTTT.

This clone turned up a few times. The chain has TRBV5-1 and TRBJ2-7; 9 bases map to TRBD1. The germline gives CDR1 SGHRS, CDR2 YFSETQ. The CDR3 sequence is 14 residues long. With 5 bases clipped from V and 6 bases from J, the junction kept 9 bases outside the gene matches. The CDR3 sequence is CASRPRDREVEQYF. Here the CDR3 DNA reads TGCGCCAGCAGGCCCCGGGACAGGGAAGTCGAGCAGTACTTC. The whole variable domain, filled in from reference TRBV5-1 and TRBJ2-7, reads KAGVTQTPRYLIKTRGQQVTLSCSPISGHRSVSWYQQTPGQGLQFLFEYFSETQRNKGNFPGRFSGRQFSNSRSEMNVSTLELGDSALYLCASRPRDREVEQYFGPGTRLTVT.

V gene TRBV2 combines with J gene TRBJ1-6, with 7 bases fitting TRBD1. Trimming at V came to 6 bases and at J to 6 bases, leaving 5 bases not matched to a gene. The CDR3 is 14 amino acids. The germline gives CDR1 SNHLY, CDR2 FYNNEI. The CDR3 here is CASRPGQLNSPLHF. CDR3 nucleotides: TGTGCCAGCAGGCCGGGACAGCTTAATTCACCCCTCCACTTT.

This clone was observed a single time. The genes are TRBV11-3 and TRBJ2-2, with 8 positions matching TRBD1. J was trimmed by 3 bases and V by 5 bases; bases with no gene match: 8. The germline V gene has CDR1 SGHNT and CDR2 YENEEA. The CDR3 sequence is 16 residues long. CDR3 sequence reads: CASSTEGTGYTGELFF. The CDR3 nucleotides read TGTGCCAGCAGCACCGAGGGGACAGGATACACCGGGGAGCTGTTTTTT.

The V and J genes are TRBV27 and TRBJ2-7, with 11 positions matching TRBD1. This CDR3 is 14 amino acids long. Trimming at V came to 5 bases and at J to 2 bases, leaving 2 bases not matched to a gene. The germline V gene has CDR1 MNHEY and CDR2 SMNVEV (reference sequence). CDR3 amino acids: CASSVGQGAYEQYF. The CDR3 nucleotides read TGTGCCAGCAGTGTGGGACAGGGGGCCTACGAGCAGTACTTC.

The chain carries TRBV28 and TRBJ1-1; D perhaps matches TRBD1 (5 bases). This CDR3 is built from 15 residues. V lost 1 base, J lost 11 bases, and 20 bases lay in between. Germline assignment: CDR1 MDHEN and CDR2 SYDVKM. The CDR3: CASSLLYGTSVGAFF. In DNA form, the CDR3 reads TGTGCCAGCAGTTTATTGTACGGGACGTCTGTCGGCGCTTTCTTT.

The sample holds one count of this clone. The chain joins TRBV6-5 to TRBJ2-7; the match to TRBD1 covers 7 bases. The length of the CDR3 is 14 residues. V was clipped by 5 bases and J by 1 base; unmatched bases: 5. Germline values: CDR1 MNHEY, CDR2 SVGAGI. CDR3 sequence reads: CASSRDRVSYEQYF. CDR3 DNA: TGTGCCAGCAGTCGAGACAGGGTGTCCTACGAGCAGTACTTC.

This chain joins TRBV7-9 and TRBJ1-2; 10 bases fit TRBD1. CDR1 and CDR2 (germline): SEHNR, FQNEAQ (reference sequence). There are 18 residues in the CDR3. V was pared by 5 bases and J by 2 bases, with 14 bases of the junction left unmatched. CDR3 bases: TGTGCCAGCAGCCAGGGGACAGGGGCACCCCAGCCGAACTATGGCTACACCTTC. It translates to CASSQGTGAPQPNYGYTF.

V is TRBV7-2 and J is TRBJ1-1, with 7 bases aligning to TRBD1. The length of the CDR3 is 15 residues. V lost 3 bases, J lost 0 bases, and 4 bases stayed unmatched. Germline CDR1 and CDR2: SGHTA and FQGNSA. The CDR3 loop reads CASSFRGTVNTEAFF. The CDR3 DNA sequence: TGTGCCAGCAGCTTCCGGGGGACAGTGAACACTGAAGCTTTCTTT.

Points on this clone: Germline is not matched at one junction end, which may reflect a read error. The gene calls are TRBV6-6 and TRBJ1-1; 7 bases map to TRBD1. This CDR3 is 14 amino acids long. Germline CDR1 reads MNHNY; CDR2 reads SVGAGI (reference sequence). CDR3 coding DNA: TGTGCCGGCAGATGGACAGGCGGAGGGACTGAAGCTTTCTTT. This codes for CAGRWTGGGTEAFF.

In its sample, this clone was seen once. The gene calls are TRBV20-1 and TRBJ1-1, with no clear D. The CDR3 totals 11 residues. The germline CDR1 and CDR2 sequences are DFQATT and SNEGSKA (reference sequence). The germline V and J ends were trimmed by 6 bases and 6 bases, with 11 bases remaining between them. CDR3: CSALEAAEAFF. The CDR3 DNA sequence: TGCAGTGCCCTGGAGGCGGCTGAAGCTTTCTTT.

The genes are TRBV25-1 and TRBJ2-3, with 9 bases identical to TRBD1. The CDR3 extends over 15 amino acids. CDR1 and CDR2 from the germline V gene are MGHDK and SYGVNS. The V segment lost 2 bases and the J segment 4 bases; nucleotides outside the gene matches: 4. As DNA, the CDR3 is TGTGCCAGCAGTGAAACAGGGGGCCCCGCAGATACGCAGTATTTT. Translation: CASSETGGPADTQYF.

Only a few counts were recorded for this clone. As DNA, the CDR3 is TGTGCCAGTAGTCTGACTAGCGGGAGAAAGAATGAGCAGTTCTTC. It is translated as CASSLTSGRKNEQFF. The V and J genes are TRBV19 and TRBJ2-1, with 12 nucleotides matching TRBD2. Trimming removed 5 bases from V and 7 bases from J; junction bases left unmatched: 6. The germline gives CDR1 LNHDA, CDR2 SQIVND (reference sequence). The CDR3 contains 15 residues.

The chain has TRBV28 and TRBJ1-2; D might be TRBD1 (5 bases). Trimming stripped 3 bases from V and 9 bases from J, with 17 bases between. Germline-derived CDR1 and CDR2 are MDHEN and SYDVKM. The CDR3 has 14 amino acids. CDR3 sequence (DNA): TGTGCCAGCAGTTTGGGGGGGGAGGGGTACCGCTACACCTTC. Amino acid sequence: CASSLGGEGYRYTF.

This clone was seen a single time. The chain uses TRBV2 and TRBJ2-5, with D possibly matching TRBD1 (5 bases). Germline V gene sequence: CDR1 SNHLY, CDR2 FYNNEI. The CDR3 covers 13 residues. Trimming shortened V by 4 bases and J by 3 bases, and 9 bases separated the two germline ends. CDR3 protein: CASSVGVEETQYF. DNA of the CDR3: TGTGCCAGCAGTGTAGGGGTGGAAGAGACCCAGTACTTC. The full variable domain, rest sourced from reference TRBV2 and TRBJ2-5, is EPEVTQTPSHQVTQMGQEVILRCVPISNHLYFYWYRQILGQKVEFLVSFYNNEISEKSEIFDDQFSVERPDGSNFTLKIRSTKLEDSAMYFCASSVGVEETQYFGPGTRLLVL.

The V gene is TRBV6-5, the J gene TRBJ2-1; 7 bases align to TRBD2. The V segment lost 5 bases and the J segment 7 bases; nucleotides outside the gene matches: 5. Per germline, CDR1 MNHEY and CDR2 SVGAGI. The CDR3 spans 13 residues. CDR3 amino acids: CASSHGLVNEQFF. The CDR3 nucleotides read TGTGCCAGCAGTCACGGACTAGTTAATGAGCAGTTCTTC.